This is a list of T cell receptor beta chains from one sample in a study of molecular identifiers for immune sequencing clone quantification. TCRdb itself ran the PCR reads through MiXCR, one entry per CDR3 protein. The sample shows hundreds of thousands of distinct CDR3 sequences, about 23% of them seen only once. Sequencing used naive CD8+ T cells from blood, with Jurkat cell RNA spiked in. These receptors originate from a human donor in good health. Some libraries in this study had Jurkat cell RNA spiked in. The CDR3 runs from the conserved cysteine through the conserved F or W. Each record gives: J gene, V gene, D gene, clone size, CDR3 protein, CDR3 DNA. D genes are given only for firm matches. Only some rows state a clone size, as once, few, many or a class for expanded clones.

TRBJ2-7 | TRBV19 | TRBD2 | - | CASSDNRLAGGYEQYF | TGTGCCAGTAGTGATAACCGACTAGCGGGAGGGTACGAGCAGTACTTC
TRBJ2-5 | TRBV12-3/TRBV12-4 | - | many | CASSLDMQETQYF | TGTGCCAGCAGTTTAGATATGCAAGAGACCCAGTACTTC
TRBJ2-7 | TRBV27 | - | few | CASSVTGMAYEQYF | TGTGCCAGCAGTGTTACAGGGATGGCCTACGAGCAGTACTTC
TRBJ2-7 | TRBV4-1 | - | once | CASSQDRGAGDSYEQYF | TGCGCCAGCAGCCAAGATAGGGGGGCAGGGGACTCCTACGAGCAGTACTTC
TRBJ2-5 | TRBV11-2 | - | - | CASSLDSYTIQETQYF | TGTGCCAGCAGCTTAGATTCATACACAATCCAAGAGACCCAGTACTTC
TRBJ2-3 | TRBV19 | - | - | CASSIDSPLGTDTQYF | TGTGCCAGTAGTATAGATTCGCCCCTAGGCACAGATACGCAGTATTTT
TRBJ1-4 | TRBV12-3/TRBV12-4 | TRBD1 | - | CASSNPGQRYGKLFF | TGTGCCAGCAGTAATCCGGGACAGCGATATGGAAAACTGTTTTTT
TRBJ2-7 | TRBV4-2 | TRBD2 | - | CASSQDEASGRYYEQYF | TGTGCCAGCAGCCAAGATGAGGCTAGCGGGAGGTACTACGAGCAGTACTTC
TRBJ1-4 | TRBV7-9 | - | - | CASSLTGSNEKLFF | TGTGCCAGCAGCTTAACCGGTTCTAATGAAAAACTGTTTTTT
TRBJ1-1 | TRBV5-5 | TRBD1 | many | CASSLRQGRPTEAFF | TGTGCCAGCAGCCTGCGACAGGGCCGGCCCACTGAAGCTTTCTTT
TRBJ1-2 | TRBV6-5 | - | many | CASSPDSYGYTF | TGTGCCAGCAGTCCCGACAGCTATGGCTACACCTTC
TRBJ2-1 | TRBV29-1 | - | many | CSSEHRTEYPEQFF | TGCAGTTCCGAACACAGGACCGAGTACCCTGAGCAGTTCTTC
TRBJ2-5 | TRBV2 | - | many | CASSVGVIETQYF | TGTGCCAGCAGTGTCGGGGTAATAGAGACCCAGTACTTC
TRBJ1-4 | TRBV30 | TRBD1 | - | CAWSVGQGVEKLLF | TGTGCCTGGAGTGTAGGACAGGGGGTTGAAAAACTGTTGTTT
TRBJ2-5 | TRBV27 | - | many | CASSFNGYQETQYF | TGTGCCAGCAGTTTCAACGGGTACCAAGAGACCCAGTACTTC
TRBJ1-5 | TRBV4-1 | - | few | CASSQALGDQPQHF | TGCGCCAGCAGCCAAGCCCTCGGGGATCAGCCCCAGCATTTT
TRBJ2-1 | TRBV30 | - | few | CAWSVLHGNEQFF | TGTGCCTGGAGTGTACTACACGGTAATGAGCAGTTCTTC
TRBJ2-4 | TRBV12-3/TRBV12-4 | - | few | CASSSFGSTGAPGIQYF | TGTGCCAGCAGTTCGTTTGGGTCCACTGGGGCGCCTGGGATTCAGTACTTC
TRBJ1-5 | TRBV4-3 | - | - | CASSQDRMVGGLDQPQHF | TGCGCCAGCAGCCAAGATCGCATGGTGGGAGGGTTGGATCAGCCCCAGCATTTT
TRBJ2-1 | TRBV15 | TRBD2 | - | CAASRDESPRLAGDEQFF | TGTGCCGCCAGCAGAGATGAATCCCCGCGACTAGCTGGCGATGAGCAGTTCTTC
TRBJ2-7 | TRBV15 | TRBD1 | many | CATSSGQGIRYEQYF | TGTGCCACCAGCAGCGGACAGGGAATAAGGTACGAGCAGTACTTC
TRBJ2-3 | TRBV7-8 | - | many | CASSGIPVSDTQYF | TGTGCCAGCTCCGGGATCCCAGTTTCAGATACGCAGTATTTT
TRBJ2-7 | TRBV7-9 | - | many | CAGGADAYEQYF | TGTGCCGGGGGGGCCGATGCCTACGAGCAGTACTTC
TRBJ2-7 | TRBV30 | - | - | CAWSALGLEQYF | TGTGCCTGGAGTGCACTCGGGCTCGAGCAGTACTTC
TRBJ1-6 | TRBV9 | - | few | CASSEGSYNSPLHF | TGTGCCAGCAGCGAGGGTTCCTATAATTCACCCCTCCACTTT
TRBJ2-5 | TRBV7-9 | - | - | CASRTGVTGVETQYF | TGTGCCAGCAGGACTGGGGTGACGGGAGTAGAGACCCAGTACTTC
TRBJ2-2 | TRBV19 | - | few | CASSGRMTGELFF | TGTGCCAGCAGCGGGCGCATGACCGGGGAGCTGTTTTTT
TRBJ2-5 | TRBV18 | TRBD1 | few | CASSPRGQVQETQYF | TGTGCCAGCTCACCAAGGGGACAGGTGCAAGAGACCCAGTACTTC
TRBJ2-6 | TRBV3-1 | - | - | CASSQVGISGANVLTF | TGTGCCAGCAGCCAAGTAGGGATCTCTGGGGCCAACGTCCTGACTTTC
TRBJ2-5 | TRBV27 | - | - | CASSLSPPPGYGEETQYF | TGTGCCAGCAGTTTATCCCCCCCACCGGGATATGGGGAAGAGACCCAGTACTTC
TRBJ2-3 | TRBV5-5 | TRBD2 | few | CASSMGTSGIGADTQYF | TGTGCCAGCAGCATGGGGACTAGCGGGATAGGCGCAGATACGCAGTATTTT
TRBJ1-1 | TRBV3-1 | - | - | CASSQDSPEAFF | TGTGCCAGCAGCCAAGACAGCCCTGAAGCTTTCTTT
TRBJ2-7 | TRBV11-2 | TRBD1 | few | CASSLERVGTGFSYEQYF | TGTGCCAGCAGCTTAGAACGTGTTGGGACAGGGTTTTCCTACGAGCAGTACTTC
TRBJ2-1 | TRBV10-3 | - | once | CAIKPPGTGNEQFF | TGTGCCATCAAGCCACCGGGAACGGGCAATGAGCAGTTCTTC
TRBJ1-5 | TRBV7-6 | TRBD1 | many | CASSLVPGGGNQPQHF | TGTGCCAGCAGCTTAGTTCCAGGGGGAGGCAATCAGCCCCAGCATTTT
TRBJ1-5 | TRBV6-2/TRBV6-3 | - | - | CASSYLRGLSNQPQHF | TGTGCCAGCAGTTACTTGCGGGGCCTTAGCAATCAGCCCCAGCATTTT
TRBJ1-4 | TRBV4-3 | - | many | CASSQDPGDNEKLFF | TGCGCCAGCAGCCAAGATCCGGGGGATAATGAAAAACTGTTTTTT
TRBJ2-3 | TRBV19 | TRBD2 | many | CASSMTSGSADTQYF | TGTGCCAGTAGTATGACTAGCGGGAGTGCGGATACGCAGTATTTT
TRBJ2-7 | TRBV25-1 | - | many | CASSAFLRVCILVYF | TGTGCCAGCAGTGCTTTCCTCAGGGTTTGTATCCTCGTGTACTTC
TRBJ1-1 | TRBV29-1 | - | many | CSVAGVNTEAFF | TGCAGCGTTGCAGGGGTGAACACTGAAGCTTTCTTT
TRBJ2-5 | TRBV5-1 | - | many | CASSPALNHQETQYF | TGCGCCAGCAGCCCCGCCTTAAACCACCAAGAGACCCAGTACTTC
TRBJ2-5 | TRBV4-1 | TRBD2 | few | CASSQNLAGLAEETQYF | TGCGCCAGCAGCCAGAACCTTGCGGGACTAGCGGAAGAGACCCAGTACTTC
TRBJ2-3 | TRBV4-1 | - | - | CASSQQGTPQGDTQYF | TGCGCCAGCAGCCAACAAGGGACCCCGCAAGGAGATACGCAGTATTTT
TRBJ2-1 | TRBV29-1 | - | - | CSVVLRDSYNEQFF | TGCAGCGTTGTATTGCGGGATTCCTACAATGAGCAGTTCTTC
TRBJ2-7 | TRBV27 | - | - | CASGRTYTYEQYF | TGTGCCAGCGGACGGACGTATACCTACGAGCAGTACTTC
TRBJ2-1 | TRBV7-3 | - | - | CASSWEGSYGEQFF | TGTGCCAGCAGCTGGGAAGGGAGTTACGGTGAGCAGTTCTTC
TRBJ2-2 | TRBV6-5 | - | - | CASNYDWTENTGELFF | TGTGCCAGCAATTACGACTGGACAGAAAACACCGGGGAGCTGTTTTTT
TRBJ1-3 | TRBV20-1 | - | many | CSAGFGGNTIYF | TGCAGTGCTGGGTTCGGTGGAAACACCATATATTTT
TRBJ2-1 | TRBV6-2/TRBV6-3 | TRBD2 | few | CASSYTGTSGSIDNEQFF | TGTGCCAGCAGTTACACCGGGACTAGCGGGAGTATCGACAATGAGCAGTTCTTC
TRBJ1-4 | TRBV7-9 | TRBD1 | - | CASSATRDRGLDKLFF | TGTGCCAGCAGCGCCACCCGGGACAGGGGCCTCGATAAACTGTTTTTT
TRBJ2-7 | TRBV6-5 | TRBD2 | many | CASSYEGGRPYEQYF | TGTGCCAGCAGTTACGAGGGCGGGAGGCCCTACGAGCAGTACTTC
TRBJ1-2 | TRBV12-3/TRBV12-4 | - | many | CASSLGGANYGYTF | TGTGCCAGCAGTTTAGGAGGAGCTAACTATGGCTACACCTTC
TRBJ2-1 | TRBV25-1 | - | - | CASSGGSEWYNEQFF | TGTGCCAGCAGTGGGGGGTCGGAGTGGTACAATGAGCAGTTCTTC
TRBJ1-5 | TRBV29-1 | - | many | CSVEWGAGRGRGNQPQHF | TGCAGCGTTGAATGGGGGGCAGGCCGGGGACGAGGCAATCAGCCCCAGCATTTT
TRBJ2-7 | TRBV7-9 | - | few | CASSSMSYEQYF | TGTGCCAGCAGCTCGATGTCCTACGAGCAGTACTTC